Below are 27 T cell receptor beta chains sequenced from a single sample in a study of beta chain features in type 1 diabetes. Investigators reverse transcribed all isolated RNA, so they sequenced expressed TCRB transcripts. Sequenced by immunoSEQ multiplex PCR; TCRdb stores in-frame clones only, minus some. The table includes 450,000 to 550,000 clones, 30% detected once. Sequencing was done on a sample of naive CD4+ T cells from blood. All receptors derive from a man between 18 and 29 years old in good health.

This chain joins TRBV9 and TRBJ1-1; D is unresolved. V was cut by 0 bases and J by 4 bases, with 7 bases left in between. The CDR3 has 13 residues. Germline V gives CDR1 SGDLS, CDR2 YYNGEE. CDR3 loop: CASSVATGTEAFF. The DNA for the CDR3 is TGTGCCAGCAGCGTAGCGACGGGCACTGAAGCTTTCTTT.

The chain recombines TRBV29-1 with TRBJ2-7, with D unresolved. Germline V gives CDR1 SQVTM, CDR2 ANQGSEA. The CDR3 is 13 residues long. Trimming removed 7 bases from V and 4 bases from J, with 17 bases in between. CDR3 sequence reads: CSASPHVGYEQYF. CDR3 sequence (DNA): TGCAGCGCAAGCCCCCACGTCGGGTACGAGCAGTACTTC.

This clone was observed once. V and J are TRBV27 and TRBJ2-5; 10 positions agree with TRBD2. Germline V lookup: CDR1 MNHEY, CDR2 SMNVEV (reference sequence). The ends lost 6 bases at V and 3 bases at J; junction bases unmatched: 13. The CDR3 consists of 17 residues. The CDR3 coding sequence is TGTGCCAGCAGGGGAATTAGCGGGAGGCCGAGGGAAGAGACCCAGTACTTC. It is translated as CASRGISGRPREETQYF.

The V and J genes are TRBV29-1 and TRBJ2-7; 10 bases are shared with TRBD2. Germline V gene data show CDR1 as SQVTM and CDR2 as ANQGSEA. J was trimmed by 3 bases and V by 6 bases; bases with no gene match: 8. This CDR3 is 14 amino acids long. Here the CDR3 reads CSVRGLAGVYEQYF. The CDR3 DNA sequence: TGCAGCGTCAGGGGGCTAGCGGGGGTCTACGAGCAGTACTTC.

CDR3 DNA sequence: TGTGCCAGCAGCTTGGGTTCGGGCGGGGAGAATGAGCAGTTCTTC. It yields the protein CASSLGSGGENEQFF. The chain recombines TRBV7-9 with TRBJ2-1, with a weak D call TRBD2 (6 bases). The CDR3 extends over 15 amino acids. The V and J ends lost 3 bases and 7 bases respectively, with 16 bases between them. Germline V gene data show CDR1 as SEHNR and CDR2 as FQNEAQ (reference sequence).

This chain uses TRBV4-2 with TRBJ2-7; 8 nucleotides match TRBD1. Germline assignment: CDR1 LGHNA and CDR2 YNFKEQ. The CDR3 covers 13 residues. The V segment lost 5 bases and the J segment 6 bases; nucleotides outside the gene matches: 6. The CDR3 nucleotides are TGTGCCAGCAGCTCAGACAGGGGAGGCGAGCAGTACTTC. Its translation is CASSSDRGGEQYF.

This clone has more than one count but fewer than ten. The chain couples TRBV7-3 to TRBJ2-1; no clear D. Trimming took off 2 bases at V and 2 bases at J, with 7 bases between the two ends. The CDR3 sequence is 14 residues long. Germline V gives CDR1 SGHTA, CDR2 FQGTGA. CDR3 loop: CASSLGLAYNEQFF. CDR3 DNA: TGTGCCAGCAGCTTAGGCCTGGCCTACAATGAGCAGTTCTTC.

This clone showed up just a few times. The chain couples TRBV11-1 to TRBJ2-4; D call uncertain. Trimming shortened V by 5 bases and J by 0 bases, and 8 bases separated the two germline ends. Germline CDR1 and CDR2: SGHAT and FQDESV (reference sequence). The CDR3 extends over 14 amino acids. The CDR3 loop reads CASSPQLAKNIQYF. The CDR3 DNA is TGTGCCAGCAGCCCCCAACTAGCCAAAAACATTCAGTACTTC.

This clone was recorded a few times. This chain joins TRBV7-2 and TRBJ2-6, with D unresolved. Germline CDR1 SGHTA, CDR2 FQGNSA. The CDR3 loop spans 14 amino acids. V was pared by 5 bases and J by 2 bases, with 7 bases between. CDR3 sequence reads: CASSTRAGANVLTF. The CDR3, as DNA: TGTGCCAGCAGCACCCGGGCTGGGGCCAACGTCCTGACTTTC.

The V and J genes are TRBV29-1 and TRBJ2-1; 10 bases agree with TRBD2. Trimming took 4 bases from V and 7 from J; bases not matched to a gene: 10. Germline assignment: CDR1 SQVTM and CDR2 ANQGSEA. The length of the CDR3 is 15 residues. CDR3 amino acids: CSVALAGPLLNEQFF. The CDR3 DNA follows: TGCAGCGTTGCACTAGCGGGGCCGTTGTTAAATGAGCAGTTCTTC.

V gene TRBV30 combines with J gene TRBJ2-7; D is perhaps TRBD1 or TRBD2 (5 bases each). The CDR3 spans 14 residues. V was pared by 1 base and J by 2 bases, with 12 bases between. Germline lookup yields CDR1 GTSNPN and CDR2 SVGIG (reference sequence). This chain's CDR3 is CAWSAGPLAYEQYF. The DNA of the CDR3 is TGTGCCTGGAGTGCGGGACCCTTAGCCTACGAGCAGTACTTC.

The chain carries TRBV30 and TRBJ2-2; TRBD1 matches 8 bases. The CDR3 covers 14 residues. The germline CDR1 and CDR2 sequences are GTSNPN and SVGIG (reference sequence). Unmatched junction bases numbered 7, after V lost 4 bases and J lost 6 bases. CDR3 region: CAWTMDREAGELFF. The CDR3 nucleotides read TGTGCCTGGACTATGGACAGGGAAGCCGGGGAGCTGTTTTTT.

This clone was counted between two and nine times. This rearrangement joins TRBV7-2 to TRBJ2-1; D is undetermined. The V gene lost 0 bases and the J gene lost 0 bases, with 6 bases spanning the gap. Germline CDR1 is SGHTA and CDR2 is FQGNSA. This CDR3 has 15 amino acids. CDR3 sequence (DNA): TGTGCCAGCAGCTTAGCCCCGAGCTCCTACAATGAGCAGTTCTTC. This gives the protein CASSLAPSSYNEQFF. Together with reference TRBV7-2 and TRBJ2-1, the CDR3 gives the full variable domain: GAGVSQSPSNKVTEKGKDVELRCDPISGHTALYWYRQSLGQGLEFLIYFQGNSAPDKSGLPSDRFSAERTGGSVSTLTIQRTQQEDSAVYLCASSLAPSSYNEQFFGPGTRLTVL.

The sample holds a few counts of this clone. This chain's CDR3 is CASSRHLTGNQPQHF. The CDR3 DNA sequence: TGCGCCAGCAGCCGACACCTGACAGGCAATCAGCCCCAGCATTTT. The chain carries TRBV4-1 and TRBJ1-5, with D perhaps TRBD1 (5 bases). Trimming took 4 bases from V and 2 from J, leaving 12 bases between them. Germline CDR1 MGHRA, CDR2 YSYEKL. The CDR3 has 15 residues.

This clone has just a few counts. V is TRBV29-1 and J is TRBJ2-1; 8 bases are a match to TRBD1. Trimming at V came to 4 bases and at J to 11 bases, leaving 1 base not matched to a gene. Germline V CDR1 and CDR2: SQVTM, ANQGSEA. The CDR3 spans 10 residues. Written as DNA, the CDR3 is TGCAGCGTTGGACAGGGGAAGCAGTTCTTC. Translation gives CSVGQGKQFF.

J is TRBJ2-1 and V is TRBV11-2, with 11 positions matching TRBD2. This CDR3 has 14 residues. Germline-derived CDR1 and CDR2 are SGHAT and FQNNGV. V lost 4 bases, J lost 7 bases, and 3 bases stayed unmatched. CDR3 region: CASSYGLAGNEQFF. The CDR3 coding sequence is TGTGCCAGCAGCTACGGACTAGCGGGTAATGAGCAGTTCTTC.

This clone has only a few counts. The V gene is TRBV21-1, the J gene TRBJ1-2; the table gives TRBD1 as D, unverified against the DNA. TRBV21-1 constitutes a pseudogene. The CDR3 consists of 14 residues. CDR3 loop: CARKSGQGGYGYTF. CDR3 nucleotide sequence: TGTGCCAGGAAATCGGGACAGGGAGGCTATGGCTACACCTTC.

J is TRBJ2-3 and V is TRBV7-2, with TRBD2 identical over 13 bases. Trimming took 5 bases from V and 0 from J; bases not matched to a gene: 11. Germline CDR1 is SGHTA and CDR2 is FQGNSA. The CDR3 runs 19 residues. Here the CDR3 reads CASSGRTSGRTYSTDTQYF. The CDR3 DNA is TGTGCCAGCAGCGGCAGGACTAGCGGGAGAACCTATAGCACAGATACGCAGTATTTT.

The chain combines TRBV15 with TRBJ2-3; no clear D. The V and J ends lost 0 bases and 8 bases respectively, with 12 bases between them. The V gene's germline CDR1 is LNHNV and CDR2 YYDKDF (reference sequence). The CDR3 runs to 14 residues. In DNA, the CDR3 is TGTGCCACCAGCAGAGATCAAAGCAAGGGTACGCAGTATTTT. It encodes CATSRDQSKGTQYF.

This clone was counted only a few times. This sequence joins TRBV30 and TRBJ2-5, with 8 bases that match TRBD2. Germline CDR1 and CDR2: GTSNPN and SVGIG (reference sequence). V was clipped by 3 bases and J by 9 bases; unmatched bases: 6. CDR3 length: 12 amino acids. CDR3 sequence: CAWRPGLAPQYF. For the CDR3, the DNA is TGTGCCTGGAGGCCAGGACTAGCCCCCCAGTACTTC.

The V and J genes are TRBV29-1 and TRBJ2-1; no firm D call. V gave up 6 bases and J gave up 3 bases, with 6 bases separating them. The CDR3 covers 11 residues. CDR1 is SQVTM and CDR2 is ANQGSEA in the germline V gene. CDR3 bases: TGCAGCGTACTCTTCTACAATGAGCAGTTCTTC. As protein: CSVLFYNEQFF.

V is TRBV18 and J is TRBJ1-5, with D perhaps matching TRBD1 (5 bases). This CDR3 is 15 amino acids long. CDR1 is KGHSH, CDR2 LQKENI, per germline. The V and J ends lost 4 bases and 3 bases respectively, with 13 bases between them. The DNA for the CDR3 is TGTGCCAGCTCACTAGTCCGGGACTCCAATCAGCCCCAGCATTTT. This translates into CASSLVRDSNQPQHF.

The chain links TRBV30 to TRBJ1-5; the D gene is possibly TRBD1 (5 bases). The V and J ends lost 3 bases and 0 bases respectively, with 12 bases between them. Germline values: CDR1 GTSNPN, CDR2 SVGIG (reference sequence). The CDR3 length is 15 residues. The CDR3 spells CAWSPGEYSNQPQHF. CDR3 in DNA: TGTGCCTGGAGCCCGGGGGAGTATAGCAATCAGCCCCAGCATTTT.

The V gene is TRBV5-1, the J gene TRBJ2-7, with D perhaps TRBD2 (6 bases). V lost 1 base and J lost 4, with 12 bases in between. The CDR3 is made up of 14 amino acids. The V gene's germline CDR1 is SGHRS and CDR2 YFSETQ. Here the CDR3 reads CASSLPDGGYEQYF. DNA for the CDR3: TGCGCCAGCAGCTTGCCGGACGGAGGGTACGAGCAGTACTTC.

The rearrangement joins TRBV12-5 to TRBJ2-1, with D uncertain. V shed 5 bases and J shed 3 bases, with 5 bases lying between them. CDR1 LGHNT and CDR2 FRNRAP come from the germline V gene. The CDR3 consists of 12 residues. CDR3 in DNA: TGTGCTAGTGGTGGTGTCTACAATGAGCAGTTCTTC. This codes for CASGGVYNEQFF.

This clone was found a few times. The CDR3 is CASSILRTVTNEQFF. The CDR3 region has the DNA TGTGCCAGTAGTATACTCCGTACGGTTACCAATGAGCAGTTCTTC. The gene calls are TRBV19 and TRBJ2-1; D is uncertain. V lost 2 bases, J lost 6 bases, and 14 bases lay in between. CDR1 is LNHDA, CDR2 SQIVND, per germline (reference sequence). The CDR3 has 15 amino acids.

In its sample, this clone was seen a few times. The CDR3 DNA reads TGCGCCAGCAGTCAATCCGGACGGTCCTCCTACGAGCAGTACTTC. This gives the protein CASSQSGRSSYEQYF. The rearrangement links TRBV23-1 to TRBJ2-7; D not resolved. TRBV23-1 is noted as an ORF with a role that remains uncertain. The length of the CDR3 is 15 residues. Trimming pared 0 bases from V and 0 bases from J, leaving 9 bases between.